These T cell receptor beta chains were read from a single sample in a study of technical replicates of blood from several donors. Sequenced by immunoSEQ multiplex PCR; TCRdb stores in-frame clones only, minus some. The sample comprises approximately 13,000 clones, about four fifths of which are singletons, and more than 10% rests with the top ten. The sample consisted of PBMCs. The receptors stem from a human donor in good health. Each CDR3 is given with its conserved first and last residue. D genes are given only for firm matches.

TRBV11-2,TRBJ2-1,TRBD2,TGTGCCAGCAGCTTGGGGGGACTAGCGGTTTACAATGAGCAGTTCTTC,CASSLGGLAVYNEQFF
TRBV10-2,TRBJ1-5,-,TGCGCCAGCATCCCGAAGCGGGAGGGTCAGCCCCAGCATTTT,CASIPKREGQPQHF
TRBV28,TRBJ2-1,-,TGTGCCAGCAGTTTTCGAAATACTTACAATGAGCAGTTCTTC,CASSFRNTYNEQFF
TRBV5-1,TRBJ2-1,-,TGCGCCAGCAGCTCCGGACTGGGAGGCTCAAGCAATGAGCAGTTCTTC,CASSSGLGGSSNEQFF
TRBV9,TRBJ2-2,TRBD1,TGTGCCAGCAGCGCCGGGACAGCGAACACCGGGGAGCTGTTTTTT,CASSAGTANTGELFF
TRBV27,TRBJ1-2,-,TGTGCCAGCAGTTTATTTTTTTACACGGAGCTGGGAGGGGAAAGTGGCTACACCTTC,CASSLFFYTELGGESGYTF
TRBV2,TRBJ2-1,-,TGTGCCAGCAGTGAATCTAGCGCTACCTACAATGAGCAGTTCTTC,CASSESSATYNEQFF
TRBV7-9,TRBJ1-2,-,TGTGCCAGCAGCCCCCTTATCACGGGACAATACTATGGCTACACCTTC,CASSPLITGQYYGYTF
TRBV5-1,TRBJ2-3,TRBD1,TGCGCCAGCAGCTTGGATGGTAATGACAGGGACCTGGGGTATTTT,CASSLDGNDRDLGYF
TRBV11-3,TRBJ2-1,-,TGTGCCAGCAGCTTAAACTTAGACAATGAGCAGTTCTTC,CASSLNLDNEQFF
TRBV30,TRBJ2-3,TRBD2,TGTGCCTGGAGTGTACTGGCGGGAGCTGCAGATACGCAGTATTTT,CAWSVLAGAADTQYF
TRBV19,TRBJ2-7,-,TGTGCCAGTAGTATTTCTCGCGGCGAGCAGTACTTC,CASSISRGEQYF
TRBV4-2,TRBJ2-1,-,TGTGCCAGCAGCCGAGCTGCTAGCGCTAACCCCGGGGGCAATGAGCAGTTCTTC,CASSRAASANPGGNEQFF